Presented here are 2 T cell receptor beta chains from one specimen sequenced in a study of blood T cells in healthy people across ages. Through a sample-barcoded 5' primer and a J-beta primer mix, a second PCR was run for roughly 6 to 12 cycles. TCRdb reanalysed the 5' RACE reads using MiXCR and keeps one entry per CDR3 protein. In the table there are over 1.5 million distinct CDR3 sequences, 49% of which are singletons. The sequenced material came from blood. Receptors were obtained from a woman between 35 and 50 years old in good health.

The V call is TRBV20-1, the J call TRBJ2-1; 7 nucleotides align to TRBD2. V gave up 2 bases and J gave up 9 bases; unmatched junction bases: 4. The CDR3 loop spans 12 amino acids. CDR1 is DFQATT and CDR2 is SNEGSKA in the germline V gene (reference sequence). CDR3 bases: TGCAGTGCTAGATTCAGGGAGGGTGAGCAGTTCTTC. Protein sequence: CSARFREGEQFF.

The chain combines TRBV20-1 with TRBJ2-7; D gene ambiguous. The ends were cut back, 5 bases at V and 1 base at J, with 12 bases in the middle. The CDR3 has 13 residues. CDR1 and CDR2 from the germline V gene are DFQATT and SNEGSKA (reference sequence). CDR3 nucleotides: TGCAGTGCTCTTTACCGTGCGTCCTACGAGCAGTACTTC. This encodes CSALYRASYEQYF.